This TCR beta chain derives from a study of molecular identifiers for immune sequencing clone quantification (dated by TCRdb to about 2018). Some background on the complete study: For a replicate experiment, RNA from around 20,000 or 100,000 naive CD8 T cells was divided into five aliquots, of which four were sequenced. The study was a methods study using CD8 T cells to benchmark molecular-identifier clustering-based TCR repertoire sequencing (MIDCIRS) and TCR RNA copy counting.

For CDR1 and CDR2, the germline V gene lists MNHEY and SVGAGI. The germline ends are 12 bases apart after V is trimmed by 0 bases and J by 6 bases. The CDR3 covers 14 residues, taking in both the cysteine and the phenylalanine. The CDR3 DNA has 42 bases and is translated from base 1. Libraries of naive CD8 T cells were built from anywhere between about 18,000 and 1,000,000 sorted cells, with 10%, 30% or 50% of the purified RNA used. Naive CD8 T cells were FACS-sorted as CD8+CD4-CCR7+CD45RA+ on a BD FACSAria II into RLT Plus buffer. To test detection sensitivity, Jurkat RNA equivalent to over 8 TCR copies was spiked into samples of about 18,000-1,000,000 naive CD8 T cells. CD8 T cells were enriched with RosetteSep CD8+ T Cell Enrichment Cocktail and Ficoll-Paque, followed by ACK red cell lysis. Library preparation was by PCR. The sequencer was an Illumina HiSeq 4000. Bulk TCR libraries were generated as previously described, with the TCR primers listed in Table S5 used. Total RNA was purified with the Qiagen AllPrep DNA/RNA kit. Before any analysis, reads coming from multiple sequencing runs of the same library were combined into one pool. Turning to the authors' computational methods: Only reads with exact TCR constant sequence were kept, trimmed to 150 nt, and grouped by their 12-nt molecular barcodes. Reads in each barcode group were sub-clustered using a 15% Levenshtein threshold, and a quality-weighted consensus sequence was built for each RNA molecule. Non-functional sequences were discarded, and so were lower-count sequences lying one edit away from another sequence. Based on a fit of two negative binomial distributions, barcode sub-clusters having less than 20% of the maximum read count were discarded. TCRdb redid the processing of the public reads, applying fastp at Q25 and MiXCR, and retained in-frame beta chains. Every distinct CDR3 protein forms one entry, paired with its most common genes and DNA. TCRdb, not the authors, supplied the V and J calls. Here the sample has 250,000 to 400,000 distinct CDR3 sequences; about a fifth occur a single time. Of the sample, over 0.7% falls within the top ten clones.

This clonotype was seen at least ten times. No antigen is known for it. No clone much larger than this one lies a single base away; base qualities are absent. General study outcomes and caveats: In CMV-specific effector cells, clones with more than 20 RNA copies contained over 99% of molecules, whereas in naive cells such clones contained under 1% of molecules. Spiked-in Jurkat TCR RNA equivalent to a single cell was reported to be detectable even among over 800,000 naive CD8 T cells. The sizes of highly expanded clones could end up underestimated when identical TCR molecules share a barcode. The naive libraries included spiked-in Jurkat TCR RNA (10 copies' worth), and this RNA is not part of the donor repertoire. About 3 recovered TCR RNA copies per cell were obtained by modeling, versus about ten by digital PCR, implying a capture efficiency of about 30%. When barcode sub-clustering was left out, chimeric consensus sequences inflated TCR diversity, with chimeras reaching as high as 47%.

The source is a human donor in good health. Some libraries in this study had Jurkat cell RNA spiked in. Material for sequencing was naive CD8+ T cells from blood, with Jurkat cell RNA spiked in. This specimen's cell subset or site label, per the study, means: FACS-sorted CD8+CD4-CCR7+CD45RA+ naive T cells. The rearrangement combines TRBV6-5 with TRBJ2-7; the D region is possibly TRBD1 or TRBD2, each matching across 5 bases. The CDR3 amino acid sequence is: CASSYSGPRAEQYF. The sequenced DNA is TGTGCCAGCAGTTACTCGGGACCTAGGGCCGAGCAGTACTTC.